Listed below are T cell receptor beta chains from one sample, sequenced in a study of shared clonotypes between healthy human individuals. Data came from immunoSEQ multiplex PCR; TCRdb stores just in-frame clones and leaves some out. The sample lists some 2,000,000 clones, almost 96% occurring once. The sequenced material came from naive CD4+ T cells sorted from blood. The receptors were sampled from a man between 18 and 35 years old in good health. Each CDR3 is given with its conserved first and last residue. The D gene is left open where the match is weak. Size values are once, few and many counts, or a class for expanded clones, and some rows have none.

clone_size	d_call	v_call	j_call	cdr3_nt	cdr3_aa
NA	TRBD1	TRBV7-9	TRBJ1-2	TGTGCCAGCAGCCCCGGGACAGGGGGCGAAGGCTACACCTTC	CASSPGTGGEGYTF
once	TRBD1	TRBV4-1	TRBJ2-5	TGCGCCAGCAGCCAAGTAGACAGGGACCAAGAGACCCAGTACTTC	CASSQVDRDQETQYF
once	NA	TRBV10-3	TRBJ2-1	TGTGCCATCACCTCCCCGAGTTACAATGAGCAGTTCTTC	CAITSPSYNEQFF
NA	NA	TRBV18	TRBJ1-5	TGTGCCAGCTCGACCCCCTTTACGCCCCAGCATTTT	CASSTPFTPQHF
NA	NA	TRBV11-2	TRBJ2-2	TGTGCCAGCAGCTTAGATCGGTCAGGGACCGGGGAGCTGTTTTTT	CASSLDRSGTGELFF
NA	NA	TRBV7-2	TRBJ1-2	TGTGCCAGCAGTCCTACAGGGATAAGAACGGACTATGGCTACACCTTC	CASSPTGIRTDYGYTF
once	TRBD2	TRBV5-1	TRBJ2-1	TGCGCCAGCAGCTTGGCGACTAGCGGGAGATTCGATGAGCAGTTCTTC	CASSLATSGRFDEQFF
NA	TRBD1	TRBV4-2	TRBJ1-2	TGTGCCAGCAGCCAAGATTTAAGAACAGGGGGTGTCTATGGCTACACCTTC	CASSQDLRTGGVYGYTF
NA	TRBD1	TRBV19	TRBJ1-1	TGTGCCAGTAAAGGGGGCGAGAACACTGAAGCTTTCTTT	CASKGGENTEAFF
NA	NA	TRBV9	TRBJ2-1	TGTGCCAGCTCCCCGGGGACCTACAATGAGCAGTTCTTC	CASSPGTYNEQFF
NA	NA	TRBV5-1	TRBJ2-2	TGCGCCAGCAGGGCTCAGGGTTTAACGAACACCGGGGAGCTGTTTTTT	CASRAQGLTNTGELFF
NA	NA	TRBV30	TRBJ2-7	TGTGCCTGGAGTGCGACCTCCTACGAGCAGTACTTC	CAWSATSYEQYF
NA	NA	TRBV2	TRBJ2-2	TGTGCCAGCAGTGAACACGGGAGTGACACCGGGGAGCTGTTTTTT	CASSEHGSDTGELFF
NA	NA	TRBV21-1	TRBJ2-1	TGTGCCAGCAGCGCCTCGACTCTGTTCAATGAGCAGTTCTTC	CASSASTLFNEQFF
NA	NA	TRBV28	TRBJ2-1	TGTGCCAGCAGTACGCCGTGGATTGAGCAGTTCTTC	CASSTPWIEQFF
NA	TRBD2	TRBV6-4	TRBJ2-3	TGTGCCAGCAGTGATTCCCTACTAGCGGGAGATAGCACAGATACGCAGTATTTT	CASSDSLLAGDSTDTQYF
NA	TRBD1	TRBV7-2	TRBJ1-2	TGTGCCAGCAGGGACGACAGGGGCTTATATGGCTACACCTTC	CASRDDRGLYGYTF
NA	NA	TRBV4-1	TRBJ1-4	TGCGCCAGCAGCCCTGAGACAGCAACCTTCAATGAAAAACTGTTTTTT	CASSPETATFNEKLFF
NA	NA	TRBV27	TRBJ1-5	TGTGCCAGCAGTTTAGGAGGGGGTGTACAGCCCCAGCATTTT	CASSLGGGVQPQHF
NA	TRBD1	TRBV10-1	TRBJ2-4	TGCGCCAGCAGTGATCAACAGGGGGGAGGCATTCAGTACTTC	CASSDQQGGGIQYF
NA	NA	TRBV10-3	TRBJ2-7	TGTGCCTCAACACTGACAACGGGACACTACGAGCAGTACTTC	CASTLTTGHYEQYF
NA	NA	TRBV9	TRBJ2-3	TGTGCCAGCAGCGGACAGACTACCACAGATACGCAGTATTTT	CASSGQTTTDTQYF